One and the same sample provided the 17 T cell receptor beta chains below, sequenced in a study of T cells in Graves' hyperthyroidism and ophthalmopathy. TCR beta CDR3 sequences were amplified from RNA transcripts. HTBI primers drove first-round RT-PCR of the TCR CDR3. TCRdb called the multiplex PCR reads again in MiXCR, with one record for every CDR3 protein. Among 250,000 to 300,000 distinct CDR3 sequences listed, 14% to 15% were seen once. The sample taken for sequencing was blood. The receptor source for this set is a woman between 40 and 55 years old with Graves' hyperthyroidism that later progressed to Graves' ophthalmopathy.

This clonotype has at least ten counts. This sequence joins TRBV2 and TRBJ2-3, with D unclear. V was pared by 3 bases and J by 4 bases, with 5 bases between. Per germline, CDR1 SNHLY and CDR2 FYNNEI. The CDR3 has 12 residues. CDR3 coding DNA: TGTGCCAGCAGTGAGGCATCAGATACGCAGTATTTT. The encoded protein is CASSEASDTQYF. The full variable domain, with the rest looked up from reference TRBV2 and TRBJ2-3, is EPEVTQTPSHQVTQMGQEVILRCVPISNHLYFYWYRQILGQKVEFLVSFYNNEISEKSEIFDDQFSVERPDGSNFTLKIRSTKLEDSAMYFCASSEASDTQYFGPGTRLTVL.

This clonotype was counted many times. V gene TRBV7-9 combines with J gene TRBJ2-4, with D possibly matching TRBD1 (6 bases). Trimming stripped 1 base from V and 3 bases from J, with 13 bases between. The CDR3 is 16 residues long. Germline assignment: CDR1 SEHNR and CDR2 FQNEAQ (reference sequence). In nucleotides, the CDR3 is TGTGCCAGCAGCTTAGGAGGGGGTGTCGGCAAAAACATTCAGTACTTC. Translation: CASSLGGGVGKNIQYF.

This clonotype was recorded once. It may be a read error: a sequence one base away is much more abundant. The CDR3 ends on some other residue instead of the conserved phenylalanine or tryptophan, so this is likely a read error. The chain has TRBV19 and TRBJ1-6; no clear D. The ends were cut back, 7 bases at V and 7 bases at J, with 11 bases in the middle. The CDR3 loop spans 13 amino acids. CDR1 and CDR2 from the germline V gene are LNHDA and SQIVND (reference sequence). The CDR3, as DNA: TGTGCCAGTAAATTTCCGGGAAATTCACCCCTCCACTCT. This encodes CASKFPGNSPLHS.

This clonotype was recorded many times. V usage is TRBV6-1 and J usage is TRBJ2-7; TRBD2 agrees at 11 bases. V lost 6 bases to trimming and J lost 2 bases; unmatched junction nucleotides: 6. The CDR3 has 15 residues. Germline loops: CDR1 MNHNS, CDR2 SASEGT. The CDR3 loop is CASRKGLADPYEQYF. Written as DNA, the CDR3 is TGTGCCAGCAGAAAGGGACTAGCGGATCCCTACGAGCAGTACTTC.

This clonotype was seen at least ten times. As DNA, the CDR3 is TGTGCCAGCAGTTTGGCGTCTGGGCTGTGGAACACCGGGGAGCTGTTTTTT. This translates into CASSLASGLWNTGELFF. The chain uses TRBV12-3 or TRBV12-4 and TRBJ2-2, with D uncertain. The CDR3 consists of 17 residues. With 3 bases removed from V and 1 base from J, the gap between germline ends came to 15 bases.

Many counts were recorded for this clonotype. V is TRBV2 and J is TRBJ1-2; no clear D. This CDR3 is built from 13 residues. Looked up from germline, CDR1 is SNHLY and CDR2 is FYNNEI. V lost 4 bases and J 2 bases, leaving 8 bases between the germline ends. CDR3 sequence: CASSVEVNYGYTF. Written as DNA, the CDR3 is TGTGCCAGCAGTGTGGAGGTAAACTATGGCTACACCTTC.

This clonotype was found many times. The V gene is TRBV9, the J gene TRBJ2-7, with D perhaps matching TRBD1 (8 bases). Germline values: CDR1 SGDLS, CDR2 YYNGEE. This CDR3 has 16 residues. The V and J ends lost 3 bases and 3 bases respectively, with 19 bases between them. Written as DNA, the CDR3 is TGTGCCAGCAGCGACACAGGGGGGGTCCCTTACTACGAGCAGTACTTC. This sequence encodes CASSDTGGVPYYEQYF.

The chain uses TRBV28 and TRBJ2-1; D ambiguous. Per germline, CDR1 MDHEN and CDR2 SYDVKM. V lost 7 bases and J 0 bases, leaving 25 bases between the germline ends. The CDR3 has 19 amino acids. The CDR3 sequence is CASKSPVLTTQSSYNEQFF. In DNA, the CDR3 is TGTGCCAGCAAAAGTCCCGTTCTAACCACCCAGAGCTCCTACAATGAGCAGTTCTTC.

The table lists this clonotype with many counts. The V and J genes are TRBV29-1 and TRBJ2-5; unclear D gene. Trimming shortened V by 7 bases and J by 5 bases, and 8 bases separated the two germline ends. This CDR3 contains 10 residues. The germline CDR1 and CDR2 sequences are SQVTM and ANQGSEA. CDR3 nucleotides: TGCAGCGGACATGGGGAGACCCAGTACTTC. Translation: CSGHGETQYF.

This clonotype was counted ten times or more. The chain couples TRBV30 to TRBJ2-1, with 7 bases matching TRBD2. The V and J ends lost 5 bases and 0 bases, in that order; junction bases with no gene match: 4. Germline CDR1 reads GTSNPN; CDR2 reads SVGIG (reference sequence). The CDR3 consists of 14 residues. The CDR3 DNA follows: TGTGCCTGGCGGACTAGGCTCTCCTACAATGAGCAGTTCTTC. Its protein is CAWRTRLSYNEQFF.

For this clonotype: The junction departs from germline at one end; a sequencing error may be responsible. The V and J genes are TRBV3-1 and TRBJ2-2, with D possibly being TRBD1 (6 bases). The CDR3 runs to 15 residues. Germline CDR1 LGHDT, CDR2 YNNKEL (reference sequence). CDR3 nucleotides: TGTGCCAGCACCCAGGGACACTCGAACACCGGGGAGCTGCTTTTT. This codes for CASTQGHSNTGELLF.

This clonotype was seen repeatedly, ten times or more. V usage is TRBV2 and J usage is TRBJ1-6, with D possibly matching TRBD1 (6 bases). Germline lookup yields CDR1 SNHLY and CDR2 FYNNEI. V was clipped by 9 bases and J by 2 bases, with 14 bases between them. This CDR3 contains 15 residues. The CDR3 reads CASGGGVAYNSPLHF. CDR3 DNA sequence: TGTGCCAGTGGAGGGGGGGTCGCCTATAATTCACCCCTCCACTTT.

This chain links TRBV6-1 with TRBJ2-7; TRBD2 agrees at 7 bases. CDR1 and CDR2 from the germline V gene are MNHNS and SASEGT. J lost 3 bases, V lost 7 bases, and 9 bases had no gene match. The CDR3 covers 14 residues. CDR3 coding DNA: TGTGCCAGCACCACACTGGCGGGAGACTACGAGCAGTACTTC. Translated: CASTTLAGDYEQYF.

This clonotype was counted only a few times. The chain uses TRBV10-1 and TRBJ2-7; D is perhaps TRBD1 (5 bases). The CDR3 sequence is 14 residues long. The germline V gene has CDR1 WNHNN and CDR2 SYGVQD (reference sequence). V dropped 2 bases and J dropped 4 bases, with 12 bases sitting between them. The CDR3: CASSETGRAYEQYF. In nucleotides, the CDR3 is TGCGCCAGCAGTGAGACGGGCAGGGCTTACGAGCAGTACTTC.

This clonotype was recorded many times. The chain recombines TRBV7-8 with TRBJ2-5; D might be TRBD2 (5 bases). Germline lookup yields CDR1 SGHVS and CDR2 FQNEAQ. Trimming removed 3 bases from V and 6 bases from J, with 14 bases in between. The CDR3 sequence is 14 residues long. The CDR3 is CASSFSYGEQTQYF. CDR3 nucleotide sequence: TGTGCCAGCAGCTTCAGTTACGGGGAGCAGACCCAGTACTTC.

There are a few counts of this clonotype. This chain connects TRBV19 to TRBJ2-7; TRBD2 matches 13 bases. This CDR3 has 16 amino acids. V lost 4 bases and J lost 3; bases outside the gene matches: 6. The germline gives CDR1 LNHDA, CDR2 SQIVND (reference sequence). CDR3 loop: CASSTRTSGSSYEQYF. CDR3 nucleotides: TGTGCCAGTAGTACCCGGACTAGCGGGAGTAGCTACGAGCAGTACTTC.

This clonotype was recorded at least ten times. This sequence joins TRBV6-1 and TRBJ1-6, with D tentatively TRBD1 (5 bases). The CDR3 covers 14 residues. Looked up from germline, CDR1 is MNHNS and CDR2 is SASEGT. V was clipped by 5 bases and J by 5 bases, with 10 bases between them. The CDR3 bases are TGTGCCAGCAGTTCTGGCAGGGATAATTCACCCCTCCACTTT. It codes for CASSSGRDNSPLHF.